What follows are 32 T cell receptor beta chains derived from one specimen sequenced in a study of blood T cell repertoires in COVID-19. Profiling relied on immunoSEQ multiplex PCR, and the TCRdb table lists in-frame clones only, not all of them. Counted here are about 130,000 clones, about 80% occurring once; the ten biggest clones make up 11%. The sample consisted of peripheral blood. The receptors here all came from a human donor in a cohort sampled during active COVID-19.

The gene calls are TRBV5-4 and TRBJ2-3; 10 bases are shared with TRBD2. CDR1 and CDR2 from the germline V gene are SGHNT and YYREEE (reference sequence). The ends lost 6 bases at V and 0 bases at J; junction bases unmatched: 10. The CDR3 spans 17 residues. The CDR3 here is CASTLGGSGGSTDTQYF. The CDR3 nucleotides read TGTGCCAGCACCCTGGGGGGTAGCGGGGGGAGCACAGATACGCAGTATTTT.

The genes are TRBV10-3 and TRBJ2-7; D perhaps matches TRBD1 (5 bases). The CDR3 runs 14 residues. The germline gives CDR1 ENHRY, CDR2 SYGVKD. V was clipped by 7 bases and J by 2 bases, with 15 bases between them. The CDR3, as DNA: TGTGCCATCACCCCCCAGGGTTCCACCTACGAGCAGTACTTC. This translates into CAITPQGSTYEQYF.

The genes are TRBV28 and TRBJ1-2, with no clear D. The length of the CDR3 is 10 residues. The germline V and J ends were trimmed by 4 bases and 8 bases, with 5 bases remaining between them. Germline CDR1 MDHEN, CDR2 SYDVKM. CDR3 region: CASSYQGYTF. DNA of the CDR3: TGTGCCAGCAGTTATCAGGGCTACACCTTC.

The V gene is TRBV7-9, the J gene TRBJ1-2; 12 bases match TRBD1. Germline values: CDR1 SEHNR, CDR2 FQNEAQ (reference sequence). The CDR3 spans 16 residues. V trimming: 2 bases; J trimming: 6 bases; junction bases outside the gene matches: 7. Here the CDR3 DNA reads TGTGCCAGCAGCTTAAGCGGGACAGGGGGCCAAAATGGCTACACCTTC. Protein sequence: CASSLSGTGGQNGYTF.

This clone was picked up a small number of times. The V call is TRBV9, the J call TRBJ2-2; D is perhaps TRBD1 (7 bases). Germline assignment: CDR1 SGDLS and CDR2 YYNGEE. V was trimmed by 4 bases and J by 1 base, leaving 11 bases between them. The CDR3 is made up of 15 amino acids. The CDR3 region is CASSPGGLNTGELFF. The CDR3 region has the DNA TGTGCCAGCAGCCCAGGGGGGCTGAACACCGGGGAGCTGTTTTTT.

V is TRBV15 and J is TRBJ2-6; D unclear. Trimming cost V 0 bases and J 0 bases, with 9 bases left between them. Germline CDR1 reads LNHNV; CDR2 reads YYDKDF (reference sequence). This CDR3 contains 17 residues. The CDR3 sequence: CATSRDRGISGANVLTF. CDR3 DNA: TGTGCCACCAGCAGAGACCGCGGAATCTCTGGGGCCAACGTCCTGACTTTC.

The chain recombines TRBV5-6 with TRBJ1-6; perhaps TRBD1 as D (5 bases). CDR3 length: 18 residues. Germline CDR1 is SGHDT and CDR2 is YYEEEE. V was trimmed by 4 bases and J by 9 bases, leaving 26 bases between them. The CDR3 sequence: CASSLLGRGSQRPSPLHF. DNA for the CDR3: TGTGCCAGCAGCCTCCTAGGGAGGGGTTCGCAGCGTCCTTCACCCCTCCACTTT.

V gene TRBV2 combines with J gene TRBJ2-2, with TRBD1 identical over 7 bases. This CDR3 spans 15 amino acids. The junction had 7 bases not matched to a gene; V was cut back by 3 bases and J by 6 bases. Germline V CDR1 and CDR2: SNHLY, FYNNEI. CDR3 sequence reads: CASSDDRALAGELFF. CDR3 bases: TGTGCCAGCAGTGATGACAGGGCCCTTGCCGGGGAGCTGTTTTTT.

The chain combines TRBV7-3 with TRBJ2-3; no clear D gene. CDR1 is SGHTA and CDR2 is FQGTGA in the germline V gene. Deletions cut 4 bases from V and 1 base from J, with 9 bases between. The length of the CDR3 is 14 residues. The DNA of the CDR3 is TGTGCCAGCAGCTCCAAGTCGGGCACAGATACGCAGTATTTT. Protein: CASSSKSGTDTQYF.

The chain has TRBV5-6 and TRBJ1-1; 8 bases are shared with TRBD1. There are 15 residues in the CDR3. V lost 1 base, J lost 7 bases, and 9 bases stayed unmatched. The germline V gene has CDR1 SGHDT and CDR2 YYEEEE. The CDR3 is CASSLQPGGRNEAFF. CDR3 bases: TGTGCCAGCAGCTTGCAGCCAGGGGGCAGAAATGAAGCTTTCTTT.

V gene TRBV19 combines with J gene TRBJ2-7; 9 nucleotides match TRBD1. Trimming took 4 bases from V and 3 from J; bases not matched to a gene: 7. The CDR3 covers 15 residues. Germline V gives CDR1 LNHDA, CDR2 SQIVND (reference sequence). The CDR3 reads CASSKLGQGVYEQYF. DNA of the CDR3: TGTGCCAGTAGTAAACTGGGACAGGGAGTCTACGAGCAGTACTTC.

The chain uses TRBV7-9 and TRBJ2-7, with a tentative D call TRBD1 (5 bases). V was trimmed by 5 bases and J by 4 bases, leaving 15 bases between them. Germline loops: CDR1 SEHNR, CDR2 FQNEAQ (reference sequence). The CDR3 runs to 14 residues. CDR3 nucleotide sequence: TGTGCCAGCAGCCCCGACGCCAGGGATTACGAGCAGTACTTC. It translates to CASSPDARDYEQYF. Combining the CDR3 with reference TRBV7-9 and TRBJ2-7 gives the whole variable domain DTGVSQNPRHKITKRGQNVTFRCDPISEHNRLYWYRQTLGQGPEFLTYFQNEAQLEKSRLLSDRFSAERPKGSFSTLEIQRTEQGDSAMYLCASSPDARDYEQYFGPGTRLTVT.

CDR3 DNA: TGTGCCAGCAGCGTGGAGGGGGGGCCACCAGATACGCAGTATTTT. It translates to CASSVEGGPPDTQYF. The chain is built from TRBV9 and TRBJ2-3; tentatively, D is TRBD2 (7 bases). V lost 2 bases and J 4 bases, leaving 14 bases between the germline ends. The CDR3 covers 15 residues. CDR1 and CDR2 from the germline V gene are SGDLS and YYNGEE. Using reference TRBV9 and TRBJ2-3 for the parts outside the CDR3, the full variable domain is DSGVTQTPKHLITATGQRVTLRCSPRSGDLSVYWYQQSLDQGLQFLIQYYNGEERAKGNILERFSAQQFPDLHSELNLSSLELGDSALYFCASSVEGGPPDTQYFGPGTRLTVL.

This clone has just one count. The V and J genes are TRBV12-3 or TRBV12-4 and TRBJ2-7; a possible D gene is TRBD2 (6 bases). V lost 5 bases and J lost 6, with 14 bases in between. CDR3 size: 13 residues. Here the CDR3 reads CASSPGEVSEQYF. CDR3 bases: TGTGCCAGCAGTCCCGGGGAGGTAAGCGAGCAGTACTTC.

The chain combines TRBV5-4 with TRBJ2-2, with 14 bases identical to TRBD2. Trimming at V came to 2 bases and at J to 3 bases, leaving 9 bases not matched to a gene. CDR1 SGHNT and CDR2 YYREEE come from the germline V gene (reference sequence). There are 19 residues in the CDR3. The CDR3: CASSLKRTSGGRDTGELFF. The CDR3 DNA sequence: TGTGCCAGCAGCTTAAAAAGGACTAGCGGGGGGCGGGACACCGGGGAGCTGTTTTTT.

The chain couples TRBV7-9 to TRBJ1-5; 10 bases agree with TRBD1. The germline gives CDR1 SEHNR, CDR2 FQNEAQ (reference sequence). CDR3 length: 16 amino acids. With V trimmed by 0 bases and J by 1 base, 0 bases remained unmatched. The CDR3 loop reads CASSLADRGSNQPQHF. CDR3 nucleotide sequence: TGTGCCAGCAGCTTAGCGGACAGGGGGAGCAATCAGCCCCAGCATTTT.

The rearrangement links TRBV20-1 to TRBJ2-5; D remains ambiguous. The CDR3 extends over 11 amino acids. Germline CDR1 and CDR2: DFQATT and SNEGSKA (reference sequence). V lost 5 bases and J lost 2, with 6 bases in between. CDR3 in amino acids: CSAQDQETQYF. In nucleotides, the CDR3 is TGCAGTGCTCAGGATCAAGAGACCCAGTACTTC.

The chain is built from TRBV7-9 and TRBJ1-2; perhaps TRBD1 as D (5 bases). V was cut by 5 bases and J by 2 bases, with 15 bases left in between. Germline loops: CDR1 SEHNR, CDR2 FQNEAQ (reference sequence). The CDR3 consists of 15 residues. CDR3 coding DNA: TGTGCCAGCAGCCCACAGACAGTTACGAACTATGGCTACACCTTC. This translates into CASSPQTVTNYGYTF.

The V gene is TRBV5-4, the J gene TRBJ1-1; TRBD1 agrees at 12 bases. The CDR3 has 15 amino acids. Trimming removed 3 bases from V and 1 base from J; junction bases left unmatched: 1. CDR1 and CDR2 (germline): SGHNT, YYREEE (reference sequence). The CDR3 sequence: CASSWGQGANTEAFF. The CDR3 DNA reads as TGTGCCAGCAGCTGGGGACAGGGGGCGAACACTGAAGCTTTCTTT.

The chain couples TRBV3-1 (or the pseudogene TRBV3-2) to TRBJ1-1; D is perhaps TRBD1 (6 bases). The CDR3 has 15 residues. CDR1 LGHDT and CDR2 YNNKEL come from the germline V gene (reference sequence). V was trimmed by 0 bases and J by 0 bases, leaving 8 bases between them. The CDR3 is CASSQDTGLNTEAFF. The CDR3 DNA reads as TGTGCCAGCAGCCAAGATACAGGGCTGAACACTGAAGCTTTCTTT.

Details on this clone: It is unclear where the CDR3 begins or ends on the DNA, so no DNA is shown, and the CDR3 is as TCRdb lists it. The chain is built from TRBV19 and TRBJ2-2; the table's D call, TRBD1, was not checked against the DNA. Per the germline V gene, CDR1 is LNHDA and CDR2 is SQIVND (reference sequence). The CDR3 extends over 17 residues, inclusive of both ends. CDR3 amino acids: CASSSPSVAGNTGELFF.

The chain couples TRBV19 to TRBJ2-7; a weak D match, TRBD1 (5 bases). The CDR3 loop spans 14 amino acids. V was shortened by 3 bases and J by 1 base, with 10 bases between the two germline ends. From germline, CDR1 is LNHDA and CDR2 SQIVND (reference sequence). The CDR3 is CASSIIAGSYEQYF. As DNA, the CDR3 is TGTGCCAGTAGTATTATCGCAGGGTCCTACGAGCAGTACTTC.

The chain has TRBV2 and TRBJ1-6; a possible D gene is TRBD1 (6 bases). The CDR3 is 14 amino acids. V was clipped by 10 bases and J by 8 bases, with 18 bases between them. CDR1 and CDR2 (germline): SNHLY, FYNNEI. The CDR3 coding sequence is TGTGCCATTCCCAGGGGCCCCTTCGATTCACCCCTCCACTTT. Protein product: CAIPRGPFDSPLHF.

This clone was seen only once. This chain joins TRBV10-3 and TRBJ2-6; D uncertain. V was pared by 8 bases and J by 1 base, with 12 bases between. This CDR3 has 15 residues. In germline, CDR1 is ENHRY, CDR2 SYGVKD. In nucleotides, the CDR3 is TGTGCCATCCTAAACGATAAATCTGGGGCCAACGTCCTGACTTTC. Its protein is CAILNDKSGANVLTF.

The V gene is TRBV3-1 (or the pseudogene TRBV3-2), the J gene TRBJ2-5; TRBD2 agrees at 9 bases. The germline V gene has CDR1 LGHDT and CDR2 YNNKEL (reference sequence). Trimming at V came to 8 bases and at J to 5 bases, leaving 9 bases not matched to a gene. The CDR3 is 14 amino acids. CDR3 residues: CASALTAGGETQYF. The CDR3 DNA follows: TGTGCCAGCGCCCTGACGGCGGGGGGGGAGACCCAGTACTTC.

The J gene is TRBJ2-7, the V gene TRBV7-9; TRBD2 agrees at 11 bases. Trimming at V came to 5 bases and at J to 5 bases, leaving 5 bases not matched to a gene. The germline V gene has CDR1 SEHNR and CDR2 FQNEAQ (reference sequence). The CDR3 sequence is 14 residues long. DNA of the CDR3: TGTGCCAGCAGCCTTACTAGCGGGGGCGACGAGCAGTACTTC. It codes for CASSLTSGGDEQYF.

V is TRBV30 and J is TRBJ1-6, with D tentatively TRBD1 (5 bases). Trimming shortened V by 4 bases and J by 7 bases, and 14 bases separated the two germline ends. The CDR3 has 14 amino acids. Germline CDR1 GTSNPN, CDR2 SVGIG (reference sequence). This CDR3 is CAWTPGDPNSPLHF. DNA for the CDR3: TGTGCCTGGACCCCGGGGGATCCCAATTCACCCCTCCACTTT. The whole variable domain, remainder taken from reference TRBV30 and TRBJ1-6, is SQTIHQWPATLVQPVGSPLSLECTVEGTSNPNLYWYRQAAGRGLQLLFYSVGIGQISSEVPQNLSASRPQDRQFILSSKKLLLSDSGFYLCAWTPGDPNSPLHFGNGTRLTVT.

CDR3 DNA sequence: TGTGCCAGCAGCTTGGGTGGTGCCGCGGGGGCAGCTGGCTACACCTTC. Translated: CASSLGGAAGAAGYTF. The rearrangement links TRBV5-4 to TRBJ1-2; D might be TRBD1 (6 bases). Trimming stripped 0 bases from V and 7 bases from J, with 19 bases between. The germline V gene has CDR1 SGHNT and CDR2 YYREEE (reference sequence). The CDR3 consists of 16 residues.

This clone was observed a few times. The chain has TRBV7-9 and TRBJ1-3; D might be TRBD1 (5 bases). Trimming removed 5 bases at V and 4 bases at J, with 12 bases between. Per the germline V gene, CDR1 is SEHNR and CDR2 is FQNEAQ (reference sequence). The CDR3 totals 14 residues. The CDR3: CASSPDNSGNTIYF. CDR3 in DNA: TGTGCCAGCAGCCCGGACAACTCCGGAAACACCATATATTTT.

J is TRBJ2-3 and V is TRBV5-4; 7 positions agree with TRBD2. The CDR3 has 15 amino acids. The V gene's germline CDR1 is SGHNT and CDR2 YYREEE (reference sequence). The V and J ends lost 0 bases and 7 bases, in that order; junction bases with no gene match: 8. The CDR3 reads CASSLGSGALNTQYF. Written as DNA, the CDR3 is TGTGCCAGCAGCTTGGGCAGCGGGGCCTTAAATACGCAGTATTTT.

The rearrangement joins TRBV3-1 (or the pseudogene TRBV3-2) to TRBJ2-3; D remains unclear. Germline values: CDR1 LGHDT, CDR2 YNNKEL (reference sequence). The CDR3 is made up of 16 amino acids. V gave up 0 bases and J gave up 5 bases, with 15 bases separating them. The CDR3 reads CASSQDLGPRRDTQYF. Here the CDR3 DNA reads TGTGCCAGCAGCCAAGATCTGGGCCCTCGGCGAGATACGCAGTATTTT.

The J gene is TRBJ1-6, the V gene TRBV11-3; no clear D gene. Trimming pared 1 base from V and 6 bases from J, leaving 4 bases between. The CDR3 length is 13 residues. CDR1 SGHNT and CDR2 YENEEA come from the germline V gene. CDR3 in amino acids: CASSLGPNSPLHF. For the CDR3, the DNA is TGTGCCAGCAGCTTAGGGCCTAATTCACCCCTCCACTTT.